This is a list of T cell receptor beta chains from one sample in a study of naive and memory T cell subsets. TCRdb passed the UMI-ligation and nested PCR reads through MiXCR, listing each CDR3 protein once. The sample includes some 28,000 distinct CDR3 sequences, over 8.5% of them seen just once. The sequenced sample was effector memory CD4+ T cells from blood. The receptor set was obtained from a human donor in good health. The CDR3 runs from the conserved cysteine through the conserved F or W. The D gene is left open where the match is weak. Expanded clones are given a class, and other clones once, few, many or no size at all.

D: TRBD2; J: TRBJ2-3; size: NA; V: TRBV5-4; DNA: TGTGCCAGCAGTTCGAGCGGGGGCACAGATACGCAGTATTTT; CDR3: CASSSSGGTDTQYF
D: NA; J: TRBJ2-5; size: NA; V: TRBV3-2; DNA: TGTGCCAGCAGCCAAGATGGCGGACACCAAGAGACCCAGTACTTC; CDR3: CASSQDGGHQETQYF
D: NA; J: TRBJ2-3; size: many; V: TRBV7-3; DNA: TGTGCCAGCAGCTCCCGCGACAGGGATACGCAGTATTTT; CDR3: CASSSRDRDTQYF
D: TRBD1; J: TRBJ2-7; size: many; V: TRBV20-1; DNA: TGCAGTGCCAATAGGGACAGGGTTCCCTACGAGCAGTACTTC; CDR3: CSANRDRVPYEQYF
D: NA; J: TRBJ2-7; size: NA; V: TRBV7-2; DNA: TGTGCCAGCAGCCCCACACCAGGGATATCCTACGAGCAGTACTTC; CDR3: CASSPTPGISYEQYF
D: NA; J: TRBJ2-1; size: many; V: TRBV29-1; DNA: TGCAGCGTTGACAACCGGGCGAGTAATGAGCAGTTCTTC; CDR3: CSVDNRASNEQFF
D: NA; J: TRBJ2-7; size: NA; V: TRBV10-3; DNA: TGTGCCATCAGTGGGTCTAGGATTTTCGGACCGACTCAGTACTTC; CDR3: CAISGSRIFGPTQYF
D: TRBD2; J: TRBJ2-1; size: NA; V: TRBV18; DNA: TGTGCCAGCTCACCCGCTAGCGGGAGCGGGGCTGAGCAGTTCTTC; CDR3: CASSPASGSGAEQFF
D: TRBD2; J: TRBJ2-1; size: medium-sized; V: TRBV6-1; DNA: TGTGCCAGCAGTGTTTCTTGGGAGGGTTACAATGAGCAGTTCTTC; CDR3: CASSVSWEGYNEQFF
D: NA; J: TRBJ2-1; size: medium-sized; V: TRBV7-2; DNA: TGTGCCAGCAGCTTAGGGCTTGTCCGAAACAATGAGCAGTTCTTC; CDR3: CASSLGLVRNNEQFF
D: NA; J: TRBJ1-5; size: NA; V: TRBV2; DNA: TGTGCCAGCAGTGAAGACGGACACCATAGCAATCAGCCCCAGCATTTT; CDR3: CASSEDGHHSNQPQHF
D: NA; J: TRBJ1-6; size: NA; V: TRBV12-3/TRBV12-4; DNA: TGTGCCAGCAGTTTCTCTTGGAACAGGGCTAATTCACCCCTCCACTTT; CDR3: CASSFSWNRANSPLHF
D: TRBD2; J: TRBJ2-1; size: few; V: TRBV7-9; DNA: TGTGCCAGCAGCTTAGAGCGGGGGGGCGGGAAGGATGAGCAGTTCTTC; CDR3: CASSLERGGGKDEQFF
D: TRBD1; J: TRBJ2-1; size: many; V: TRBV5-4; DNA: TGTGCCAGCAGCGGACAGGGTGGCTCCTACAATGAGCAGTTCTTC; CDR3: CASSGQGGSYNEQFF
D: NA; J: TRBJ1-4; size: many; V: TRBV28; DNA: TGTGCCAGCAGTTCCCACCCGGGGAAAAGGGCAACTAATGAAAAACTGTTTTTT; CDR3: CASSSHPGKRATNEKLFF
D: NA; J: TRBJ1-1; size: many; V: TRBV20-1; DNA: TGCAGTGCTAGGGGAGGAACTGAAGCTTTCTTT; CDR3: CSARGGTEAFF
D: TRBD2; J: TRBJ2-1; size: few; V: TRBV19; DNA: TGTGCCAGTAGTATTTTCGCGGGGGACCCCTACAATGAGCAGTTCTTC; CDR3: CASSIFAGDPYNEQFF
D: NA; J: TRBJ2-6; size: many; V: TRBV7-9; DNA: TGTGCCAGCAGCTCCCGGGACCGCAACTCTGGGGCCAACGTCCTGACTTTC; CDR3: CASSSRDRNSGANVLTF
D: TRBD2; J: TRBJ2-3; size: many; V: TRBV10-3; DNA: TGTGCCATCAGACCAACTAGCGGGGTTAGCACAGATACGCAGTATTTT; CDR3: CAIRPTSGVSTDTQYF
D: NA; J: TRBJ1-1; size: few; V: TRBV20-1; DNA: TGCAGTGCCTCAGGGGATTTGGGGGGTGAAGCTTTCTTT; CDR3: CSASGDLGGEAFF
D: TRBD1; J: TRBJ2-7; size: medium-sized; V: TRBV27; DNA: TGTGCCAGCAGCCGCGGACAGGGGAAGCAGTACTTC; CDR3: CASSRGQGKQYF
D: NA; J: TRBJ1-1; size: NA; V: TRBV7-3; DNA: TGTGCCAGCAGCTTGTCCTCCATCAGGGGTAACACTGAAGCTTTCTTT; CDR3: CASSLSSIRGNTEAFF
D: TRBD1; J: TRBJ1-4; size: NA; V: TRBV7-8; DNA: TGTGCCAGCAGCTTAGTTGTGGGGACAGGGAATGAAAAACTGTTTTTT; CDR3: CASSLVVGTGNEKLFF
D: TRBD1; J: TRBJ1-5; size: few; V: TRBV6-1; DNA: TGTGCCAGCAACGCAGACAGGGGGTTGAATCAGCCCCAGCATTTT; CDR3: CASNADRGLNQPQHF
D: NA; J: TRBJ1-6; size: many; V: TRBV9; DNA: TGTGCCAGCAGCGTATTACAGTTGGATTCACCCCTCCACTTT; CDR3: CASSVLQLDSPLHF
D: NA; J: TRBJ2-7; size: NA; V: TRBV28; DNA: TGTGCCAGCAGTAATATATCCCCGGGTCCTGGCGAGCAGTACTTC; CDR3: CASSNISPGPGEQYF
D: NA; J: TRBJ2-7; size: NA; V: TRBV11-2; DNA: TGTGCCAGCAGCTTAGGGGACGAGCAGTACTTC; CDR3: CASSLGDEQYF
D: NA; J: TRBJ2-3; size: medium-sized; V: TRBV20-1; DNA: TGCAGTGCTAACACGGATGGAGATACGCAGTATTTT; CDR3: CSANTDGDTQYF
D: NA; J: TRBJ1-1; size: NA; V: TRBV5-5; DNA: TGTGCCAGCGGACAGATGGTGAACACTGAAGCTTTCTTT; CDR3: CASGQMVNTEAFF
D: TRBD2; J: TRBJ2-1; size: few; V: TRBV7-9; DNA: TGTGCCAGCAGCTCTCTAGCGGGAGCTTCCTACAATGAGCAGTTCTTC; CDR3: CASSSLAGASYNEQFF
D: TRBD1; J: TRBJ1-1; size: many; V: TRBV10-3; DNA: TGTGCCATCAGCGGGACAGGGGAGGAAGCTGAAGCTTTCTTT; CDR3: CAISGTGEEAEAFF
D: NA; J: TRBJ2-5; size: NA; V: TRBV7-3; DNA: TGTGCCAGCAGCTGGGGCGGGGGCTCAGAGACCCAGTACTTC; CDR3: CASSWGGGSETQYF
D: TRBD2; J: TRBJ2-4; size: few; V: TRBV20-1; DNA: TGCAGTGCTAGTAACAGCGGGGGGGCCAGCTTC; CDR3: CSASNSGGASF
D: TRBD2; J: TRBJ2-1; size: NA; V: TRBV29-1; DNA: TGCAGCCTAGTAACTAGCGGAAGGGGCAATGAGCAGTTCTTC; CDR3: CSLVTSGRGNEQFF
D: TRBD2; J: TRBJ2-3; size: many; V: TRBV20-1; DNA: TGCAGTGCTAGGGGACTAGCGGGAGGAGGGGATACGCAGTATTTT; CDR3: CSARGLAGGGDTQYF
D: NA; J: TRBJ2-1; size: few; V: TRBV7-2; DNA: TGTGCCAGCAGCTTAGAATGGGGCAATGAGCAGTTCTTC; CDR3: CASSLEWGNEQFF
D: TRBD2; J: TRBJ2-1; size: few; V: TRBV7-3; DNA: TGTGCCAGCAGAAGGACTAGCGGGAGCGATGAGCAGTTCTTC; CDR3: CASRRTSGSDEQFF
D: NA; J: TRBJ2-6; size: few; V: TRBV29-1; DNA: TGCAGCGTACAGGGAGAGGACTCTGGGGCCAACGTCCTGACTTTC; CDR3: CSVQGEDSGANVLTF
D: NA; J: TRBJ1-5; size: many; V: TRBV4-2; DNA: TGTGCCAGCAGCCAAGATTCTGGGCAGCCCCAGCATTTT; CDR3: CASSQDSGQPQHF
D: NA; J: TRBJ1-5; size: few; V: TRBV7-2; DNA: TGTGCCAGCAGCCTCAACCCTCTGGGGGCATCTAGCAATCAGCCCCAGCATTTT; CDR3: CASSLNPLGASSNQPQHF
D: NA; J: TRBJ2-5; size: many; V: TRBV5-6; DNA: TGTGCCAGCGGACATCCGTCGGAGACCCAGTACTTC; CDR3: CASGHPSETQYF
D: TRBD1; J: TRBJ1-6; size: few; V: TRBV7-6; DNA: TGTGCCAGCAGCCCGCGAAGACAGGGATATAATTCACCCCTCCACTTT; CDR3: CASSPRRQGYNSPLHF
D: TRBD1; J: TRBJ2-1; size: NA; V: TRBV18; DNA: TGTGCCAGCTCACCACCAAACACGGACAGGGCTGGCAATGAGCAGTTCTTC; CDR3: CASSPPNTDRAGNEQFF
D: NA; J: TRBJ2-3; size: NA; V: TRBV12-3/TRBV12-4; DNA: TGTGCCAGCAGTTTAACGGGGCGCAGTGATACGCAGTATTTT; CDR3: CASSLTGRSDTQYF
D: NA; J: TRBJ2-7; size: many; V: TRBV20-1; DNA: TGCAGTGCTAGTGACCCGGGGGCCATCCGCTGGGAGCAGTACTTC; CDR3: CSASDPGAIRWEQYF
D: NA; J: TRBJ1-1; size: many; V: TRBV28; DNA: TGTGCCAGCCTGGCAGGGTTGGATGGGGAGAACACTGAAGCTTTCTTT; CDR3: CASLAGLDGENTEAFF
D: NA; J: TRBJ1-1; size: NA; V: TRBV6-5; DNA: TGTGCCAGCAGTTATATGGGGAAAGCTTTCTTT; CDR3: CASSYMGKAFF
D: NA; J: TRBJ1-1; size: NA; V: TRBV9; DNA: TGTGCCAGCAGCGTAGGTTCCCAACTGAACACTGAAGCTTTCTTT; CDR3: CASSVGSQLNTEAFF
D: NA; J: TRBJ2-1; size: medium-sized; V: TRBV29-1; DNA: TGCAGCGTCGCGTCTAGTGGGAATGAGCAGTTCTTC; CDR3: CSVASSGNEQFF
D: TRBD1; J: TRBJ1-1; size: few; V: TRBV29-1; DNA: TGCAGCGCCCAAGACACAGGGGGGAACACTGAAGCTTTCTTT; CDR3: CSAQDTGGNTEAFF